A selection of T cell receptor beta chains follows, all from one sample in a study of T-cell reconstitution after alpha-beta-depleted transplantation in children. TCRdb redid the calling of the PCR reads with MiXCR, one entry per CDR3 protein. The sample carries more than 550,000 distinct CDR3 sequences, about 10% recorded once. The specimen comprised PBMCs from the stem cell graft donor, sampled from the stem cell graft. The receptors here all came from a human donor who donated a stem cell graft to a child with acute myeloid leukemia. Each CDR3 is given with its conserved first and last residue. The D gene is left open where the match is weak. Only part of the rows carry a size: once, few, many, or a class if the clone is expanded.

d_call,j_call,clone_size,v_call,cdr3_aa,cdr3_nt
-,TRBJ1-1,many,TRBV9,CASSVGPKGTEAFF,TGTGCCAGCAGCGTAGGACCTAAGGGCACTGAAGCTTTCTTT
TRBD2,TRBJ2-3,-,TRBV4-2,CASSHQRLAGGPPPGTQYF,TGTGCCAGCAGCCATCAGCGACTAGCGGGGGGGCCGCCCCCTGGTACGCAGTATTTT
-,TRBJ1-2,-,TRBV7-2,CASSSLGATNGYTF,TGTGCCAGCAGCTCCCTAGGAGCAACTAATGGCTACACCTTC
TRBD2,TRBJ2-1,few,TRBV7-9,CASSRMGLASREQFF,TGTGCCAGCAGCCGGATGGGACTAGCGTCGAGGGAGCAGTTCTTC
-,TRBJ2-7,-,TRBV30,CASLIQGSGTYEQYF,TGTGCCTCCCTCATACAGGGATCCGGCACCTACGAGCAGTACTTC
TRBD1,TRBJ2-5,many,TRBV7-9,CASSFGQGGAQETQYF,TGTGCCAGCAGCTTCGGACAGGGGGGGGCTCAAGAGACCCAGTACTTC
TRBD2,TRBJ2-1,many,TRBV7-2,CASSLAGGRVNEQFF,TGTGCCAGCAGCTTAGCTGGCGGGAGGGTCAATGAGCAGTTCTTC
-,TRBJ2-7,-,TRBV28,CAIEGASGSYEQYF,TGTGCCATTGAGGGGGCTAGCGGGTCCTACGAGCAGTACTTC
-,TRBJ2-7,-,TRBV5-1,CASSPVDNTYEQYF,TGCGCCAGCAGCCCTGTTGACAATACCTACGAGCAGTACTTC
TRBD1,TRBJ2-7,-,TRBV5-8,CASSLGQGDSYEQYF,TGTGCCAGCAGCTTGGGACAGGGGGACTCCTACGAGCAGTACTTC
-,TRBJ1-3,many,TRBV15,CATSLSSSGNTIYF,TGTGCCACCAGCCTCTCCAGCTCTGGAAACACCATATATTTT
TRBD2,TRBJ2-7,few,TRBV6-2/TRBV6-3,CASSRTSGIHEQYF,TGTGCCAGCAGTCGGACTAGCGGGATACACGAGCAGTACTTC
-,TRBJ1-5,-,TRBV3-1,CASSHSLGGVDQPQHF,TGTGCCAGCAGCCATTCGCTAGGGGGGGTTGATCAGCCCCAGCATTTT
TRBD2,TRBJ2-7,many,TRBV29-1,CSAGRSYEQYF,TGCAGCGCCGGGAGGTCCTACGAGCAGTACTTC
TRBD1,TRBJ1-2,-,TRBV2,CASSDPGGRRNGYTF,TGTGCCAGCAGTGACCCAGGGGGCCGACGGAATGGCTACACCTTC
TRBD2,TRBJ2-1,many,TRBV15,CATSRAAGPYNEQFF,TGTGCCACCAGCAGAGCAGCGGGACCTTACAATGAGCAGTTCTTC
-,TRBJ2-3,few,TRBV7-2,CASTIDAGTDTQYF,TGTGCCAGCACCATTGACGCCGGCACAGATACGCAGTATTTT
-,TRBJ2-7,-,TRBV7-9,CASSETRDSREQYF,TGTGCCAGCAGCGAAACCCGGGACTCGAGGGAGCAGTACTTC
-,TRBJ2-3,few,TRBV5-1,CASSLARDRLGDTQYF,TGCGCCAGCAGCTTGGCCCGGGACAGACTAGGGGATACGCAGTATTTT
TRBD1,TRBJ2-7,-,TRBV15,CATSIDRGHTYEQYF,TGTGCCACCAGCATTGACAGGGGACATACCTACGAGCAGTACTTC
-,TRBJ2-6,-,TRBV5-6,CASSSGRDQGRHFSGANVLTF,TGTGCCAGCAGCTCTGGAAGAGACCAGGGGAGACATTTCTCTGGGGCCAACGTCCTGACTTTC
TRBD2,TRBJ2-1,many,TRBV5-4,CASSLRSGAYNEQFF,TGTGCCAGCAGCTTGAGGAGCGGGGCCTACAATGAGCAGTTCTTC
TRBD1,TRBJ2-7,-,TRBV10-3,CAISESRQGDEQYF,TGTGCCATCAGTGAGTCGAGACAGGGGGACGAGCAGTACTTC
-,TRBJ2-7,many,TRBV12-3/TRBV12-4,CASSSDFSYEQYF,TGTGCCAGCAGCTCGGACTTCTCCTACGAGCAGTACTTC
TRBD2,TRBJ2-3,-,TRBV7-3,CASALAGGPLDTQYF,TGTGCCAGCGCCCTAGCGGGAGGGCCGTTGGATACGCAGTATTTT
-,TRBJ1-3,many,TRBV10-2,CASSEGRNSGNTIYF,TGCGCCAGCAGTGAAGGACGGAACTCTGGAAACACCATATATTTT
TRBD1,TRBJ2-5,-,TRBV19,CASSIGKGAGETQYF,TGTGCCAGTAGTATCGGCAAGGGGGCAGGAGAGACCCAGTACTTC